This T cell receptor beta chain came from a study of blood T cell repertoires in COVID-19. Study-level background: Samples taken during acute and convalescent COVID-19 were collected in the United States, Italy and Spain. The cDNA or gDNA used as material had been derived from T cells, B-cell-depleted T cells, or PBMCs.

The CDR3 spans 17 residues. CDR1 LNHNV and CDR2 YYDKDF come from the germline V gene (reference sequence). Trimming removed 0 bases at V and 1 base at J, with 13 bases between. Original handling: How many nucleated cells were present was estimated from reference gene primer amplification. TCRdb keeps only in-frame clones here, not all; method: immunoSEQ multiplex PCR. V and J calls and clone size are given by that table; D and trimming were obtained from the DNA. In the table there are around 200,000 clones, approximately 83% of which are singletons. The receptor's source is a man in his forties or fifties with active or convalescent COVID-19. The sample consisted of peripheral blood. The rearrangement links TRBV15 to TRBJ1-3, with unresolved D. Here the CDR3 DNA reads TGTGCCACCAGCAGAGATCTCACGGCGGGGTCTGGAAACACCATATATTTT. Amino acid sequence: CATSRDLTAGSGNTIYF.